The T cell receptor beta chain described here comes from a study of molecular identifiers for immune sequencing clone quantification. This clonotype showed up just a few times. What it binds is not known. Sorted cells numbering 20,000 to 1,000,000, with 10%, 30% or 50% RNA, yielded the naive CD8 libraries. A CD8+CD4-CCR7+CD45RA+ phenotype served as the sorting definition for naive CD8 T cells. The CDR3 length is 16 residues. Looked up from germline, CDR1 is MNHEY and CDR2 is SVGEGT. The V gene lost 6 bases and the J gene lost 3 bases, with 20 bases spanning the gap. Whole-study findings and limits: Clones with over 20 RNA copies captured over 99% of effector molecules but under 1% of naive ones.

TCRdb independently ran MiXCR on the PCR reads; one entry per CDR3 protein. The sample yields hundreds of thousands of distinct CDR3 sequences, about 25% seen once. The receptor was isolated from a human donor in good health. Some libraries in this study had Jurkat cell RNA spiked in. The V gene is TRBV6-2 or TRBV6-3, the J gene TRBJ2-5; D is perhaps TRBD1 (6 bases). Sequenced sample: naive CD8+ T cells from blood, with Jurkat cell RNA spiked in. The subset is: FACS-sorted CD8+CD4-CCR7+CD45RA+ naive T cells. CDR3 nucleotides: TGTGCCAGCAGCCCTCCTCCGGGACACTCAGAAGAGACCCAGTACTTC. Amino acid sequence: CASSPPPGHSEETQYF.